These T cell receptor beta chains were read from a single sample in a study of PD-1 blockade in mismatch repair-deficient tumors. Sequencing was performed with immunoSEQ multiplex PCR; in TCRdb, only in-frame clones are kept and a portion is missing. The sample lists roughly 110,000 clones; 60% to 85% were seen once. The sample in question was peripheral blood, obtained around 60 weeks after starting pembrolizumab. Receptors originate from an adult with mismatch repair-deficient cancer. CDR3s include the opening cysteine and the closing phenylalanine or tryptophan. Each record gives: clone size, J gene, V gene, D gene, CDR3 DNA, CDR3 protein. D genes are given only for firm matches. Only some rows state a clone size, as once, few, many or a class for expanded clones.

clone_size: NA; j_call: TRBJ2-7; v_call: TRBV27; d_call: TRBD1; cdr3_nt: TGTGCCAGCAGTCACCGACAGGGGGTCTCCTACGAGCAGTACTTC; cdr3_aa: CASSHRQGVSYEQYF
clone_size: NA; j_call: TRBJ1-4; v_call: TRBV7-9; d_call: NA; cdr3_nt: TGTGCCAGCAGCTTCACTACCGATAATGAAAAACTGTTTTTT; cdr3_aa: CASSFTTDNEKLFF
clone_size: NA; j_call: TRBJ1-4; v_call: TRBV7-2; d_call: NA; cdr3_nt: TGTGCCAGCAGCTCCTCCGGGACCCCTGGAAAACTGTTTTTT; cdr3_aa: CASSSSGTPGKLFF
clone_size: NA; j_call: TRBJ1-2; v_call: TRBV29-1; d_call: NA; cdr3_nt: TGCAGCGCTCCAACGGGTTACACCTCTAACTATGGCTACACCTTC; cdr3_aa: CSAPTGYTSNYGYTF
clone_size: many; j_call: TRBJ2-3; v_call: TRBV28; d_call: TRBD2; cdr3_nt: TGTGCCAGCAGTTTTATAGGACTAGCGGGAGAGGCAGATACGCAGTATTTT; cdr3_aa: CASSFIGLAGEADTQYF
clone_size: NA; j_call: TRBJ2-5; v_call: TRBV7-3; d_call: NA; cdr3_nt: TGTGCCAGCAGCTTAGAAAACTTAGGGACTCGAGGTAGGAAGACCCAGTACTTC; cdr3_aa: CASSLENLGTRGRKTQYF
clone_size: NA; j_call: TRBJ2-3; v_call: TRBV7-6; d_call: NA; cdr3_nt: TGTGCCAGCACCCAGGTGGCGGGAACCCGCACAGATACGCAGTATTTT; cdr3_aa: CASTQVAGTRTDTQYF
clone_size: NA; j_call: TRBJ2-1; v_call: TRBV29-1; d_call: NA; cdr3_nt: TGCAGCGTTGAAGATCGGAGGAGTGAGCAGTTCTTC; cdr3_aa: CSVEDRRSEQFF
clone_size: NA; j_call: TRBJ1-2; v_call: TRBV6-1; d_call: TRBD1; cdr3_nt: TGTGCCAGCAGCTTGACAGGGGCGGCCGATTATGGCTACACCTTC; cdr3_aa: CASSLTGAADYGYTF
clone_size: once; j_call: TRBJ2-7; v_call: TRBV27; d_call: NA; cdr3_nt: TGTGCCAGCAGTTTAACAGGATACGAGCAGTACTTC; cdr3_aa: CASSLTGYEQYF
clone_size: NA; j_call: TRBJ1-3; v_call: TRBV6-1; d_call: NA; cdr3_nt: TGTGCCAGCAGTGAAGCGCCTCCAGGGAGCTCTGGAAACACCATATATTTT; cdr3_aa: CASSEAPPGSSGNTIYF
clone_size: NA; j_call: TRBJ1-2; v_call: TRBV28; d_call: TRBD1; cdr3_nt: TGTGCCAGTAGATTCCGGGACAGGGGTGTACAAGGCTACACCTTC; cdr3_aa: CASRFRDRGVQGYTF
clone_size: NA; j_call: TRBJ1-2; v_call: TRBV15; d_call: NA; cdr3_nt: TGTGCCACCAGCAGAGATTCGGCAGGGGTTAACTATGGCTACACCTTC; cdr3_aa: CATSRDSAGVNYGYTF
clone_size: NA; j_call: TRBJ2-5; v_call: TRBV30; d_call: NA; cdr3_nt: TGTGCCTGGAGCCTCGGGTCTTCACGTGAGACCCAGTACTTC; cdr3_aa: CAWSLGSSRETQYF
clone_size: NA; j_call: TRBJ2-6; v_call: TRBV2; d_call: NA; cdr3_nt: TGTGCCAGCAGGACCCGGGGCTTTTCCGGCTCGGAGGCCAACGTCCTGACTTTC; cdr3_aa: CASRTRGFSGSEANVLTF
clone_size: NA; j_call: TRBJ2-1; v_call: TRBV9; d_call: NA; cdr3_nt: TGTGCCAGCAGCGTGATAGGCGGAACCAACAATGAGCAGTTCTTC; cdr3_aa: CASSVIGGTNNEQFF
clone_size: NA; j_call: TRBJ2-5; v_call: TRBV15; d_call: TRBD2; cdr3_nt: TGTGCCACCAGCAGAGATCGGGGGGTTCAAGAGACCCAGTACTTC; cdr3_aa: CATSRDRGVQETQYF
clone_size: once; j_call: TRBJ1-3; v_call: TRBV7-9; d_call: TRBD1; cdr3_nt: TGTGCCAGCACCATGACAGGGGCCAGCAGCTCTGGAAACACCATATATTTT; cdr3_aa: CASTMTGASSSGNTIYF
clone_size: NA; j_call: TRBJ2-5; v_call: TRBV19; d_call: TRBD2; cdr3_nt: TGTGCCAGTAGTATTAAGGGACTAGCGGGAGGGCCGAGCCAAGAGACCCAGTACTTC; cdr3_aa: CASSIKGLAGGPSQETQYF
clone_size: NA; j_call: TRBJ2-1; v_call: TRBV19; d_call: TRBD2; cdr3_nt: TGTGCCAGTGGAAGAGCGGGAGGGAACAATGAGCAGTTCTTC; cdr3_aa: CASGRAGGNNEQFF
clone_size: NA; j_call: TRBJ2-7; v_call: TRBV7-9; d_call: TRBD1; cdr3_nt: TGTGCCAGCAGCCCCCGGGACAGGGGGACCTTCGAGCAGTACTTC; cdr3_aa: CASSPRDRGTFEQYF
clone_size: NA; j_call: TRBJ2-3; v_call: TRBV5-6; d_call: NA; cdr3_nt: TGTGCCAGCAGCTTTCGCTCGGTGGGGGGAAGACAAGATACGCAGTATTTT; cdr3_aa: CASSFRSVGGRQDTQYF
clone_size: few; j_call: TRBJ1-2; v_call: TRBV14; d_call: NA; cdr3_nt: TGTGCCAGCAGCCAAGAAGACAGGATTGGCGGCTACACCTTC; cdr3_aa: CASSQEDRIGGYTF
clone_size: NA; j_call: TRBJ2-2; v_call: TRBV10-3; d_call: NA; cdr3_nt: TGTGCCATCACCAAGAACGGAAACACCGGGGAGCTGTTTTTT; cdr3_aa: CAITKNGNTGELFF
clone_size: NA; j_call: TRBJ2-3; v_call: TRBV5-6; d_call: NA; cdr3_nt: TGTGCCAGCAGCCTGGGGACTAGCACAGATACGCAGTATTTT; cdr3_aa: CASSLGTSTDTQYF
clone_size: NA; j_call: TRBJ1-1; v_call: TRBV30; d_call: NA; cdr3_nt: TGTGCCTGGAGAACGGCCCTAAAAGCTTTCTTT; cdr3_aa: CAWRTALKAFF
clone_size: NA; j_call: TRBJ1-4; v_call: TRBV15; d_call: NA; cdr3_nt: TGTGCCACCAGCAGAGGATACAGGGCCGAACTGTTTTTT; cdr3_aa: CATSRGYRAELFF
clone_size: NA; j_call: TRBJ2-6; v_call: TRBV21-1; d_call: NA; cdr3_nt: TGTGCCAGCAGCAGCGGGGTACAACAAAGTCGGGCCAACGTCCTGACTTTC; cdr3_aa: CASSSGVQQSRANVLTF
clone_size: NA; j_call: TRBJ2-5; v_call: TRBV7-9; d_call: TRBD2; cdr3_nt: TGTGCCAGCAGCTTTAGGCTGGCTAGCGGAGGGGAGACCCAGTACTTC; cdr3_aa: CASSFRLASGGETQYF
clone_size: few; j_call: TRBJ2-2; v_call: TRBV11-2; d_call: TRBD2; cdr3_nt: TGTGCCAGCAGACCGTCTAGCGGGAACACCGGGGAGCTGTTTTTT; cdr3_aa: CASRPSSGNTGELFF
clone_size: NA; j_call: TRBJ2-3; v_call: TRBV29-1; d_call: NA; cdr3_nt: TGCAGCGGTGTTTTGCTTTTAAGCACAGATACGCAGTATTTT; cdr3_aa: CSGVLLLSTDTQYF
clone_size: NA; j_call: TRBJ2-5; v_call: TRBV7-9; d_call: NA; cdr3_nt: TGTGCCAGCAGCTTAGTGAACCTCCAAGAGACCCAGTACTTC; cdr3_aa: CASSLVNLQETQYF
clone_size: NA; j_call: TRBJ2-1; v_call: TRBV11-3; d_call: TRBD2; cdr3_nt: TGTGCCAGCAGCATAACGCGGGAGAGTTACAATGAGCAGTTCTTC; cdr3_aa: CASSITRESYNEQFF
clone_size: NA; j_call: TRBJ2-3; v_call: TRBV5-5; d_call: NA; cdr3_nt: TGTGCCAGCAGCTTTAGCGGAAGGAGCACAGATACGCAGTATTTT; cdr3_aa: CASSFSGRSTDTQYF
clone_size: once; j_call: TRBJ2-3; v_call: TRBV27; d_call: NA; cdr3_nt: TGTGCCAGCAGTTTAAACCGAATTAGCACAGATACGCAGTATTTT; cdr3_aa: CASSLNRISTDTQYF
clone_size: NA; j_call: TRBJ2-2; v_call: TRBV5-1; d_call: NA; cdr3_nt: TGCGCCAGCAGCTTGGTTCAGGGGATTGGCGGGGAGCTGTTTTTT; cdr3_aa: CASSLVQGIGGELFF
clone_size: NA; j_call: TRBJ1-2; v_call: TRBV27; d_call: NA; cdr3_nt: TGTGCCAGCAGTTTAAAGGGGCATAGCGGCTACACCTTC; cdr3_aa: CASSLKGHSGYTF
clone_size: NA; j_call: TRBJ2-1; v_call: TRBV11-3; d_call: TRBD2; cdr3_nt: TGTGCCAGCAGCTTGTCACAGAGCGGGAGCTATGAGCAGTTCTTC; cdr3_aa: CASSLSQSGSYEQFF
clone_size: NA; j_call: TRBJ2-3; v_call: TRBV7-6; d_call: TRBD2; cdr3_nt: TGTGCCAGCAGCTTTTACCCTCTCGGCGGGAGCGGGGATACGCAGTATTTT; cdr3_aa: CASSFYPLGGSGDTQYF
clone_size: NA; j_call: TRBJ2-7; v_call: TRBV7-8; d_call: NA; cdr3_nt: TGTGCCAGCAGCCCCCCCGGGACCCTAACCGTCGAGCAGTACTTC; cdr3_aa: CASSPPGTLTVEQYF
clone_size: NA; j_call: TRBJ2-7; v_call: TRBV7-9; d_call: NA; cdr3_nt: TGTGCCAGCAGCCCATCCTACGAGCAGTACTTC; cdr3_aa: CASSPSYEQYF
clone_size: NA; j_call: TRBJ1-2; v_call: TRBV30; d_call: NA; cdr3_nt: TGTGCCTGGAGTGAGAAGGCCGGTGGCTACACCTTC; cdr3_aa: CAWSEKAGGYTF
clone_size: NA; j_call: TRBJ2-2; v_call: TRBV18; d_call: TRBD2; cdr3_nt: TGTGCCAGCTCACCACGCGGGAGGGCTAATACCGGGGAGCTGTTTTTT; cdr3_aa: CASSPRGRANTGELFF
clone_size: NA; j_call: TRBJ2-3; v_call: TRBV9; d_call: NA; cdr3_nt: TGTGCCAGCAGCGTAACCAGCGGCAGCACAGATACGCAGTATTTT; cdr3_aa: CASSVTSGSTDTQYF
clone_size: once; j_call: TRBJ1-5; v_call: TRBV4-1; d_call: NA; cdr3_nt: TGCGCCAGCAGCCAACAGGGAGGACAGCCCCAGCATTTT; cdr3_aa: CASSQQGGQPQHF
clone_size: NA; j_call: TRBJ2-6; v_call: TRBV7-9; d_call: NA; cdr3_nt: TGTGCCAGCACCATCGTTCCGTCTGGGGTCAACGTCCTGACTTTC; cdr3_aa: CASTIVPSGVNVLTF
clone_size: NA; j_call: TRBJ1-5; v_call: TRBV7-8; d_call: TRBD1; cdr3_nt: TGTGCCAGCAGCTTAACAGAACAGGGGGCGAAACATCAGCCCCAGCATTTT; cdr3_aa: CASSLTEQGAKHQPQHF
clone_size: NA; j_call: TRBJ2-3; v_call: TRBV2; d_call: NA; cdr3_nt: TGTGCCAGCACATCAGGGTTGGCAGATACGCAGTATTTT; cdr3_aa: CASTSGLADTQYF
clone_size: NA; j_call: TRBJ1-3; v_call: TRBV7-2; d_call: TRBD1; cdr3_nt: TGTGCCAGCAGCTTAACCCGACAGGGGATCTCTGGAAACACCATATATTTT; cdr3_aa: CASSLTRQGISGNTIYF
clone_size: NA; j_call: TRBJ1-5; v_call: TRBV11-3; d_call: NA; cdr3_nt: TGTGCCAGCAGCGAGGGTTTCAATCAGCCCCAGCATTTT; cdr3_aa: CASSEGFNQPQHF
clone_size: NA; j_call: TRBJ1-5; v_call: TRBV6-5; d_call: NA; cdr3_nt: TGTGCCAGCAGGAGGGCAGCTAGCAATCAGCCCCAGCATTTT; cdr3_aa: CASRRAASNQPQHF
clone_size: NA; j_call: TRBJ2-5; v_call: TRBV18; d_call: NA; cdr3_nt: TGTGCCAGCTCACCATCAGGGGAAGAGACCCAGTACTTC; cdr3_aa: CASSPSGEETQYF
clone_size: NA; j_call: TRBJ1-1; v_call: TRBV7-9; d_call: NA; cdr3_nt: TGTGCCAGCGGTACGACAGGGAACACTGAAGCTTTCTTT; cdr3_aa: CASGTTGNTEAFF
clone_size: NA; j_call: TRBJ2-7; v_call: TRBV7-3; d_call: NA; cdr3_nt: TGTGCCAGCAGCCCGACGGACTACGAGCAGTACTTC; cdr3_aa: CASSPTDYEQYF
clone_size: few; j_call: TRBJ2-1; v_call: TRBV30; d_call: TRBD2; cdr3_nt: TGTGCCTGGAGTGGATTAGCGGGGACTAGCGATGAGCAGTTCTTC; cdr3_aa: CAWSGLAGTSDEQFF
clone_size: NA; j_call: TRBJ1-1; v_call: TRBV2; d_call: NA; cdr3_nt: TGTGCCAGCATTGCGGGAGACCAACCTATGAACACTGAAGCTTTCTTT; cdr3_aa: CASIAGDQPMNTEAFF
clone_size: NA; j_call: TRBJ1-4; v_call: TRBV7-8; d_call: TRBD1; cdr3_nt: TGTGCCAGCAGCTTAAGTACAGGGGCTCGAAATGAAAAACTGTTTTTT; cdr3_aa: CASSLSTGARNEKLFF
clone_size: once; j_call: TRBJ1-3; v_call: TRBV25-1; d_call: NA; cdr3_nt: TGTGCCAGCAGTGAAAACGGGCGAAACACCATATATTTT; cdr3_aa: CASSENGRNTIYF
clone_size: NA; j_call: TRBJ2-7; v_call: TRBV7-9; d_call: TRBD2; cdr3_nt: TGTGCCAGCAGCTTGCCTAGCGGGAGTGGTGTAAACGAGCAGTACTTC; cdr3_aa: CASSLPSGSGVNEQYF
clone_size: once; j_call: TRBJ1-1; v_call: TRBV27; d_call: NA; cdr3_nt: TGTGCCAGCAGTTCCCCCCGAGGTAACACTGAAGCTTTCTTT; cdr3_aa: CASSSPRGNTEAFF